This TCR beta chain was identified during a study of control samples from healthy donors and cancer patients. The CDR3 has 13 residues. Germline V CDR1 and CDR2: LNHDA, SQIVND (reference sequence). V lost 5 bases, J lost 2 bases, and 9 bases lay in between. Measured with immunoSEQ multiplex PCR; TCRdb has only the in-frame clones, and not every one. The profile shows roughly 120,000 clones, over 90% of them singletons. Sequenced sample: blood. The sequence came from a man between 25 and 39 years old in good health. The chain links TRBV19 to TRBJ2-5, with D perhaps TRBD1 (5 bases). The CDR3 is CASSQGVQETQYF. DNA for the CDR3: TGTGCCAGTAGTCAAGGGGTACAAGAGACCCAGTACTTC.